This T cell receptor (beta chain) was obtained from a study of cytomegalovirus exposure and HLA in healthy donors. The CDR3 totals 14 residues. V gave up 0 bases and J gave up 6 bases, with 12 bases separating them. The germline V gene encodes CDR1 SGHVS and CDR2 FQNEAQ. The donors were part of the validation cohort of fewer than 150 subjects. That cohort was separate from the first cohort, which comprised several hundred subjects. Method: immunoSEQ multiplex PCR; TCRdb's copy keeps in-frame clones and lacks some. The sample contains fewer than 350,000 clones, around nine tenths of which appear only once.

Material: PBMCs. V and J are TRBV7-8 and TRBJ2-7; no firm D call. The sequence came from a woman aged 18-30 years in good health and CMV-seronegative. CDR3 sequence: CASSLALDSGEQYF. The DNA of the CDR3 is TGTGCCAGCAGCTTAGCGCTCGATAGTGGCGAGCAGTACTTC.